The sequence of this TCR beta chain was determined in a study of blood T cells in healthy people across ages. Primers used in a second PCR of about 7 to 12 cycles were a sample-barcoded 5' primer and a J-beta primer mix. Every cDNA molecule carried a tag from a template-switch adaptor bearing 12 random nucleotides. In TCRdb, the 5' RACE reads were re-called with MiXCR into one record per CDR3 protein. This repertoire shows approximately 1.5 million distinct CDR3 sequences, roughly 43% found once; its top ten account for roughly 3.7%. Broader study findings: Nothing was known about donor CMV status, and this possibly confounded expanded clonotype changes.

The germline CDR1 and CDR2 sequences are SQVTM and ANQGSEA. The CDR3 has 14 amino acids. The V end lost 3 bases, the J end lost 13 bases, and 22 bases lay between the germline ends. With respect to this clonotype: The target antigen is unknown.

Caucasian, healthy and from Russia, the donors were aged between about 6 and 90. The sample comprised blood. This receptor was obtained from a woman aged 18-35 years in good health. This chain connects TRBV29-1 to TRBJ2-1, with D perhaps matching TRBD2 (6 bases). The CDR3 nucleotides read TGCAGCGTTGAGTCGGTTTCCCCGGGGGAGACCCAGTTCTTC. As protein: CSVESVSPGETQFF.